The clone carrying this T cell receptor (beta chain) has only a few counts. Antigen unknown. This CDR3 has 16 amino acids. Germline loops: CDR1 SNHLY, CDR2 FYNNEI. Trimming pared 6 bases from V and 8 bases from J, leaving 24 bases between. The sample comes from a study of cytomegalovirus exposure and HLA in healthy donors. Study-wide points: Previously analyzed data showed that most TCR beta V segments were productive at a frequency of about 90% or about 30%. In vitro, a few CMV-associated chains proved specific for CMV antigens. A classifier reportedly called cytomegalovirus status with high sensitivity and specificity. The number of N-insertions in an Asian-associated ancestry cluster was reportedly below the approximately 680-donor mean in a later analysis.

Amplification used 60 Vbeta primers and 13 Jbeta primers. The protocol was immunoSEQ multiplex PCR, while the TCRdb copy is restricted to in-frame clones and leaves out a portion. The sample consists of 30,000 to 40,000 clones, about two thirds of them appearing once. The chain uses TRBV2 and TRBJ2-3, with a tentative D call TRBD2 (6 bases). Sequencing was carried out using PBMCs. The origin of this receptor is a middle-aged man in good health and CMV-seropositive. The CDR3 DNA follows: TGTGCCAGCAGAGCCGAACAGACACGCCTGGAGGGTACGCAGTATTTT. It translates to CASRAEQTRLEGTQYF.